The 3 T cell receptor beta chains listed next were all sequenced from one sample in a study of CD4+ T cells in melanoma. Sequencing was performed with immunoSEQ multiplex PCR; in TCRdb, only in-frame clones are kept and a portion is missing. Of about 140,000 clones in the sample, over 90% are singletons; the top ten hold 1.5% to 1.9%. These receptors came from a human donor with melanoma.

A word on this clone: Distinct nucleotide sequences in the sample also encode this CDR3. The chain recombines TRBV18 with TRBJ1-1, with TRBD1 matching over 7 bases. Germline V lookup: CDR1 KGHSH, CDR2 LQKENI. V dropped 5 bases and J dropped 1; count of bases not matched to a gene: 4. This CDR3 region has 14 residues. For the CDR3, the DNA is TGTGCCAGCTCAAGAGACAGGGAGAACACTGAAGCTTTCTTT. Translation: CASSRDRENTEAFF.

The chain is built from TRBV6-5 and TRBJ2-5, with D tentatively TRBD1 (5 bases). CDR3 length: 13 amino acids. Trimming removed 6 bases from V and 3 bases from J, with 11 bases in between. Germline V gives CDR1 MNHEY, CDR2 SVGAGI. CDR3 region: CASSYDSEETQYF. The DNA for the CDR3 is TGTGCCAGCAGCTACGACAGCGAAGAGACCCAGTACTTC.

The genes are TRBV5-1 and TRBJ2-1; 13 positions match TRBD2. V lost 3 bases and J lost 5; bases outside the gene matches: 8. The CDR3 extends over 17 amino acids. Germline lookup yields CDR1 SGHRS and CDR2 YFSETQ. CDR3 loop: CASSSIKTSGGNNEQFF. The CDR3 DNA reads as TGCGCCAGCAGCTCAATTAAGACTAGCGGGGGGAACAATGAGCAGTTCTTC.